This T cell receptor (beta chain) was retrieved from a study of shared clonotypes between healthy human individuals. As handled by the study authors: Filtering of immunoSEQ junctional sequences could not match full-length read filtering. Method: immunoSEQ multiplex PCR; TCRdb's copy keeps in-frame clones and lacks some. D and trimming were read from the DNA, whereas the V and J calls and clone size are those reported in that table. The sample has 2 million to 2.5 million clones, 85% to 95% seen once. V was shortened by 2 bases and J by 3 bases, with 11 bases between the two germline ends. CDR1 is SGHRS, CDR2 YFSETQ, per germline. The CDR3 has 15 amino acids. This clone was observed once.

This TCR was recovered from a man younger than 30 in good health. Some clones in this sample may be carry-over from other donors' samples. Sequencing was performed on naive CD4+ T cells from PBMCs. Subset specified: CD45RA+ positively selected. The genes are TRBV5-1 and TRBJ1-4; D unresolved. The DNA for the CDR3 is TGCGCCAGCAGCTTTTCCGGCGACCCTAATGAAAAACTGTTTTTT. Protein product: CASSFSGDPNEKLFF.